These T cell receptor beta chains were read from a single sample in a study of blood T cell repertoires in COVID-19. Generated by immunoSEQ multiplex PCR, the TCRdb table keeps only in-frame clones and is missing some. Of some 160,000 clones listed, around 81% were seen once; the top ten hold 10% to 15%. Source material: peripheral blood. Every receptor here comes from a man between 70 and 80 years old who had recovered from COVID-19. CDR3s include the opening cysteine and the closing phenylalanine or tryptophan. D genes are given only for firm matches. Size is omitted from some rows. Given values are once, few, many or a class for expanded clones.

V gene	D gene	CDR3 length	clone size	J gene	CDR3 DNA	CDR3 protein
TRBV5-1	-	13	-	TRBJ1-2	TGCGCCAGCAGCTCCACAGACATCTATGGCTACACCTTC	CASSSTDIYGYTF
TRBV29-1	-	13	-	TRBJ1-1	TGCAGCGTTGGTGGAGGGCAGAACACTGAAGCTTTCTTT	CSVGGGQNTEAFF
TRBV2	TRBD1	14	-	TRBJ1-1	TGTGCCAGCAGTGAGCAGGGGGGGAACACTGAAGCTTTCTTT	CASSEQGGNTEAFF
TRBV7-9	TRBD1	14	few	TRBJ2-1	TGTGCCAGCAGCTTGACAGGGTTTTACAATGAGCAGTTCTTC	CASSLTGFYNEQFF
TRBV19	-	12	-	TRBJ1-2	TGTGCCAGTAGTACCCACAGGGTTGGCTACACCTTC	CASSTHRVGYTF
TRBV6-2/TRBV6-3	TRBD1	19	-	TRBJ1-1	TGTGCCAGCAGTTATGGAAAGGGACAGGGGAGTTACATGAACACTGAAGCTTTCTTT	CASSYGKGQGSYMNTEAFF
TRBV10-2	-	16	-	TRBJ1-6	TGCGCCAGCAGTGAACGGGACACCGAAGATAATTCACCCCTCCACTTT	CASSERDTEDNSPLHF
TRBV3-1/TRBV3-2	TRBD1	19	-	TRBJ1-2	TGTGCCAGCAGCCGTAATCACCCGACGTCGGGACAGGGCCACTATGGCTACACCTTC	CASSRNHPTSGQGHYGYTF
TRBV5-1	TRBD2	16	-	TRBJ2-2	TGCGCCAGCAGCTTGGATCTAGCGGGACACACCGGGGAGCTGTTTTTT	CASSLDLAGHTGELFF
TRBV28	TRBD1	12	-	TRBJ2-7	TGTGCCTCAAGACAGGGGAGCTACGAGCAGTACTTC	CASRQGSYEQYF
TRBV6-5	TRBD1	15	-	TRBJ1-1	TGTGCCAGCAGGCAATCCGGGACAGGGTTAACTGAAGCTTTCTTT	CASRQSGTGLTEAFF
TRBV28	-	13	-	TRBJ1-2	TGTGCCAGCACCCCCCCAGGGAACTATGGCTACACCTTC	CASTPPGNYGYTF
TRBV4-1	TRBD2	15	-	TRBJ2-1	TGCGCCAGCAGCTTACTAGCGGGAGGCTACAATGAGCAGTTCTTC	CASSLLAGGYNEQFF
TRBV19	-	14	-	TRBJ2-3	TGTGCCAGTAGGATACAGGGTGGTATGGATACGCAGTATTTT	CASRIQGGMDTQYF
TRBV5-4	-	12	-	TRBJ2-5	TGTGCCAGCAACGAGGGCCAAGAGACCCAGTACTTC	CASNEGQETQYF
TRBV5-1	TRBD1	14	few	TRBJ2-7	TGCGCCAGCAGCATAACACAGGGGACCTACGAGCAGTACTTC	CASSITQGTYEQYF
TRBV5-1	TRBD2	16	-	TRBJ2-5	TGCGCCAGCAGCTTGATCACTAGCGGGAGGGGAGAGACCCAGTACTTC	CASSLITSGRGETQYF
TRBV10-3	-	15	-	TRBJ2-7	TGTGCCATCAGTGAGCCGACAGAGTCGGGTTACGAGCAGTACTTC	CAISEPTESGYEQYF
TRBV12-3/TRBV12-4	TRBD1	13	-	TRBJ1-2	TGTGCCAGTAGACAGGGAAGGGTCGATGGCTACACCTTC	CASRQGRVDGYTF
TRBV7-6	TRBD2	17	-	TRBJ2-1	TGTGCCAGCAGCTTAAGGGCGGCGGGAGACTCCTACAATGAGCAGTTCTTC	CASSLRAAGDSYNEQFF
TRBV11-2	TRBD1	15	-	TRBJ2-7	TGTGCCAGCAGCCAAAACAGGGGCTTCCCTTACGAGCAGTACTTC	CASSQNRGFPYEQYF
TRBV6-5	-	15	once	TRBJ2-2	TGTGCCAGCATTGTACCAGGGGAGAACACCGGGGAGCTGTTTTTT	CASIVPGENTGELFF
TRBV7-9	TRBD2	16	-	TRBJ2-3	TGTGCCAGCAGCACCTTAGCGGGGGGCCCGGGGTATACGCAGTATTTT	CASSTLAGGPGYTQYF
TRBV19	TRBD1	17	-	TRBJ2-2	TGTGCCAGTAGTAACTACCACAGGGGGTTGGGCGCCGGGGAGCTGTTTTTT	CASSNYHRGLGAGELFF
TRBV30	-	15	-	TRBJ1-6	TGTGCCTGGAGTCTACAACAGGGTGGCCGGGCACCCCTCCACTTT	CAWSLQQGGRAPLHF
TRBV10-3	TRBD1	15	-	TRBJ1-2	TGTGCCATCAGCACTAACAGACAGGGTAGCTATGGCTACACCTTC	CAISTNRQGSYGYTF
TRBV3-1/TRBV3-2	-	17	-	TRBJ2-1	TGTGCCAGCAGCCAAGATGCTCCAGGGGCCCCCTACAATGAGCAGTTCTTC	CASSQDAPGAPYNEQFF
TRBV6-1	TRBD1	16	-	TRBJ2-1	TGTGCCAGCAGTGAAGCCGGGACAGGGGTATACAATGAGCAGTTCTTC	CASSEAGTGVYNEQFF